The 27 T cell receptor beta chains given below trace back to one sample, sequenced in a study of T cell changes during pregnancy in multiple sclerosis. Using immunoSEQ multiplex PCR, the repertoire was profiled, and TCRdb retains in-frame clones only, with some absent. The repertoire holds 70,000 to 95,000 clones, with about 94% as singletons. Sequences were derived from peripheral blood, sampled in the third trimester of pregnancy. These receptors came from a female donor with multiple sclerosis, enrolled in a pregnancy study.

The J gene is TRBJ2-3, the V gene TRBV9; D uncertain. The germline V gene has CDR1 SGDLS and CDR2 YYNGEE. The V end was cut by 0 bases, the J end by 6 bases, with 8 bases between. This CDR3 contains 13 residues. Written as DNA, the CDR3 is TGTGCCAGCAGCGTAGTAACAGCCGATACGCAGTATTTT. This gives the protein CASSVVTADTQYF.

This clone appeared a few times. The gene calls are TRBV27 and TRBJ1-5; no clear D gene. This CDR3 has 17 residues. Germline V lookup: CDR1 MNHEY, CDR2 SMNVEV (reference sequence). V lost 6 bases to trimming and J lost 0 bases, with 18 bases between them. CDR3: CASSLRGGPYSNQPQHF. The CDR3 coding sequence is TGTGCCAGCAGCCTACGGGGAGGCCCTTATAGCAATCAGCCCCAGCATTTT.

This CDR3 reads CASSLERVWASGELNEQFF. The CDR3 DNA follows: TGTGCCAGCAGCTTAGAGAGGGTGTGGGCTAGCGGGGAGTTGAATGAGCAGTTCTTC. J is TRBJ2-1 and V is TRBV7-8, with 9 positions matching TRBD2. The CDR3 totals 19 residues. Germline CDR1 reads SGHVS; CDR2 reads FQNEAQ. Losses at the gene ends were 1 base for V and 7 bases for J; bases not matched to a gene: 17.

The rearrangement links TRBV19 to TRBJ1-3; 7 positions agree with TRBD1. CDR3 length: 16 amino acids. Germline CDR1 is LNHDA and CDR2 is SQIVND (reference sequence). V shed 3 bases and J 3 bases; nucleotides not matched to a gene: 8. The CDR3 protein is CASSIPTGRSGNTIYF. The CDR3 region has the DNA TGTGCCAGTAGTATCCCGACAGGGAGAAGTGGAAACACCATATATTTT.

V is TRBV28 and J is TRBJ1-2, with D possibly TRBD1 on 6 matching bases. V was pared by 7 bases and J by 4 bases, with 13 bases between. Germline lookup yields CDR1 MDHEN and CDR2 SYDVKM. This CDR3 contains 13 residues. CDR3 nucleotide sequence: TGTGCCAGCACCCTAGGGGGGGGCTATGGCTACACCTTC. Its protein product is CASTLGGGYGYTF.

The gene calls are TRBV28 and TRBJ1-3, with D uncertain. In germline, CDR1 is MDHEN, CDR2 SYDVKM. Trimming pared 5 bases from V and 0 bases from J, leaving 5 bases between. This CDR3 is 13 amino acids long. The CDR3 bases are TGTGCCAGCAGTCCAGGCTCTGGAAACACCATATATTTT. Translation gives CASSPGSGNTIYF.

In DNA form, the CDR3 reads TGTGCCAGCAGATCCGGGACAGCCTACGAGCAGTACTTC. It encodes CASRSGTAYEQYF. The chain employs TRBV6-6 and TRBJ2-7, with 7 nucleotides matching TRBD1. Germline CDR1 reads MNHNY; CDR2 reads SVGAGI (reference sequence). The CDR3 extends over 13 amino acids. Trimming at V came to 6 bases and at J to 2 bases, leaving 4 bases not matched to a gene.

The chain carries TRBV5-1 and TRBJ2-3, with 9 bases identical to TRBD2. After removal of 4 bases from V and 5 bases from J, the junction contained 8 bases not matched to a gene. CDR3 size: 15 residues. Germline-derived CDR1 and CDR2 are SGHRS and YFSETQ. In nucleotides, the CDR3 is TGCGCCAGCAGCCCATACCCTAGCGGGGAAGATACGCAGTATTTT. Translating it yields CASSPYPSGEDTQYF.

This chain's CDR3 is CAWTRTSGRSEQFF. The CDR3 DNA is TGTGCCTGGACCCGGACTAGCGGGAGAAGTGAGCAGTTCTTC. J is TRBJ2-1 and V is TRBV30; the match to TRBD2 covers 13 bases. V dropped 4 bases and J dropped 9; count of bases not matched to a gene: 6. Per germline, CDR1 GTSNPN and CDR2 SVGIG (reference sequence). This CDR3 region has 14 residues.

This clone appeared once. This chain joins TRBV27 and TRBJ2-3; weak D call: TRBD1 (5 bases). This CDR3 spans 16 amino acids. The germline V and J ends were trimmed by 2 bases and 2 bases, with 14 bases remaining between them. From germline, CDR1 is MNHEY and CDR2 SMNVEV (reference sequence). CDR3 coding DNA: TGTGCCAGCAGTTTAAGGTTTCAGGGAACCACAGATACGCAGTATTTT. It yields the protein CASSLRFQGTTDTQYF.

The gene calls are TRBV19 and TRBJ2-2; perhaps TRBD1 as D (6 bases). V lost 4 bases and J lost 3, with 12 bases in between. CDR1 LNHDA and CDR2 SQIVND come from the germline V gene (reference sequence). The CDR3 is 15 residues long. CDR3 region: CASSTRQVYTGELFF. CDR3 coding DNA: TGTGCCAGTAGTACGAGACAGGTTTACACCGGGGAGCTGTTTTTT.

V and J are TRBV19 and TRBJ2-4, with 8 bases matching TRBD2. The germline gives CDR1 LNHDA, CDR2 SQIVND (reference sequence). J was trimmed by 0 bases and V by 7 bases; bases with no gene match: 5. CDR3 length: 15 amino acids. The CDR3 spells CASTGTRGAKNIQYF. As DNA, the CDR3 is TGTGCCAGTACCGGGACTAGAGGAGCCAAAAACATTCAGTACTTC.

V usage is TRBV27 and J usage is TRBJ2-1, with TRBD1 identical over 8 bases. The germline V gene has CDR1 MNHEY and CDR2 SMNVEV (reference sequence). CDR3 length: 18 residues. V lost 3 bases to trimming and J lost 0 bases; unmatched junction nucleotides: 10. The CDR3 coding sequence is TGTGCCAGCAGTTTTGCTGCAGGGGGCTTTGGCTCCTACAATGAGCAGTTCTTC. Its translation is CASSFAAGGFGSYNEQFF.

This clone has only one observation. V and J are TRBV9 and TRBJ1-1; D is ambiguous. Trimming removed 0 bases at V and 1 base at J, with 13 bases between. This CDR3 spans 16 amino acids. Germline CDR1 and CDR2: SGDLS and YYNGEE. The CDR3 nucleotides are TGTGCCAGCAGCGTAGGGGGAGGTCTGAAGAACACTGAAGCTTTCTTT. This translates into CASSVGGGLKNTEAFF.

This rearrangement joins TRBV7-2 to TRBJ2-5; 10 positions match TRBD2. Germline CDR1 is SGHTA and CDR2 is FQGNSA. The CDR3 is 16 residues long. The trim removed 4 bases at V and 4 bases at J, leaving 9 bases unmatched. DNA for the CDR3: TGTGCCAGCAGCTCAGACCTGTTAGCGGGAGGAGAGACCCAGTACTTC. It codes for CASSSDLLAGGETQYF.

The rearrangement uses TRBV29-1 and TRBJ2-1, with 9 bases lining up with TRBD2. Germline V CDR1 and CDR2: SQVTM, ANQGSEA. The CDR3 spans 15 residues. CDR3: CRAVGSLAGSNEQFF. The CDR3 nucleotides read TGCAGGGCGGTAGGCAGTCTAGCGGGATCCAATGAGCAGTTCTTC.

The rearrangement uses TRBV6-4 and TRBJ1-1; D unclear. V was clipped by 4 bases and J by 3 bases, with 6 bases between them. CDR1 is MRHNA, CDR2 SNTAGT, per germline. The CDR3 length is 12 residues. The CDR3 sequence: CASSAGDTEAFF. The CDR3 DNA is TGTGCCAGCAGTGCAGGCGACACTGAAGCTTTCTTT.

The rearrangement uses TRBV5-8 and TRBJ1-2; 8 bases fit TRBD1. V was pared by 4 bases and J by 0 bases, with 8 bases of the junction left unmatched. The CDR3 consists of 16 residues. Per germline, CDR1 SGHTS and CDR2 YDEGEE. The CDR3 loop is CASSATGDLANYGYTF. CDR3 coding DNA: TGTGCCAGCAGCGCGACAGGGGATTTAGCTAACTATGGCTACACCTTC.

This sequence joins TRBV9 and TRBJ2-1, with a tentative D call TRBD2 (6 bases). V shed 0 bases and J shed 3 bases, with 19 bases lying between them. Germline V gene sequence: CDR1 SGDLS, CDR2 YYNGEE. The CDR3 consists of 18 residues. CDR3 bases: TGTGCCAGCAGCGTAGATCCGGGAGTCAACCGTGGCTACAATGAGCAGTTCTTC. It encodes CASSVDPGVNRGYNEQFF.

CDR3 region: CASSFLGARGYGYTF. The CDR3 coding sequence is TGTGCCAGCAGTTTTTTGGGGGCGCGAGGGTATGGCTACACCTTC. The gene calls are TRBV28 and TRBJ1-2, with D possibly being TRBD1 (6 bases). This CDR3 has 15 amino acids. Per germline, CDR1 MDHEN and CDR2 SYDVKM. The V and J ends lost 3 bases and 5 bases respectively, with 16 bases between them.

The chain uses TRBV4-2 and TRBJ2-1; D remains unclear. CDR3 length equals 13 residues. Deletions cut 0 bases from V and 5 bases from J, with 5 bases between. Germline V gives CDR1 LGHNA, CDR2 YNFKEQ. The CDR3 spells CASSQDRHNEQFF. The CDR3 DNA is TGTGCCAGCAGCCAAGACAGGCACAATGAGCAGTTCTTC.

The chain couples TRBV21-1 to TRBJ2-3; TRBD1, as called in the table, went unchecked against the DNA. TRBV21-1 is a pseudogene. The CDR3 runs to 20 residues. The CDR3 is CASSKASGFTQGSSQDTQYF. CDR3 DNA: TGTGCCAGCAGCAAAGCCTCGGGATTTACACAGGGGTCGTCACAAGATACGCAGTATTTT.

This sequence joins TRBV7-2 and TRBJ2-3; a weak D match, TRBD1 (7 bases). CDR1 SGHTA and CDR2 FQGNSA come from the germline V gene. The CDR3 totals 16 residues. Trimming stripped 6 bases from V and 2 bases from J, with 18 bases between. The CDR3 reads CASSAAGQTYTDTQYF. The DNA of the CDR3 is TGTGCCAGCAGTGCCGCGGGACAGACTTACACAGATACGCAGTATTTT.

The V gene is TRBV27, the J gene TRBJ2-1, with D possibly TRBD2 on 6 matching bases. Germline lookup yields CDR1 MNHEY and CDR2 SMNVEV (reference sequence). Trimming pared 5 bases from V and 9 bases from J, leaving 11 bases between. CDR3 size: 12 residues. CDR3 loop: CASSTVGGEQFF. In nucleotides, the CDR3 is TGTGCCAGCAGTACAGTCGGGGGTGAGCAGTTCTTC.

The V call is TRBV30, the J call TRBJ2-2, with TRBD2 as a possible D gene (5 bases). V lost 5 bases and J lost 7, with 17 bases in between. The CDR3 is 14 residues long. Per the germline V gene, CDR1 is GTSNPN and CDR2 is SVGIG (reference sequence). The CDR3 DNA reads TGTGCCTGGGTTAGGACTGCCGGTATCGGGGAGCTGTTTTTT. As protein: CAWVRTAGIGELFF. Combining the CDR3 with reference TRBV30 and TRBJ2-2 gives the whole variable domain SQTIHQWPATLVQPVGSPLSLECTVEGTSNPNLYWYRQAAGRGLQLLFYSVGIGQISSEVPQNLSASRPQDRQFILSSKKLLLSDSGFYLCAWVRTAGIGELFFGEGSRLTVL.

The CDR3 here is CASSGTGTGTSHPSTYEQYF. The CDR3 DNA sequence: TGTGCCAGCAGCGGTACCGGGACAGGGACGAGTCACCCCAGTACCTACGAGCAGTACTTC. J is TRBJ2-7 and V is TRBV5-4; 9 bases match TRBD1. The CDR3 contains 20 residues. With V trimmed by 4 bases and J by 2 bases, 22 bases remained unmatched. Germline V CDR1 and CDR2: SGHNT, YYREEE (reference sequence).

The chain recombines TRBV4-2 with TRBJ2-3; no definite D call. Between the trimmed V and J ends, which lost 4 bases and 4 bases, there was a span of 12 bases. CDR1 and CDR2 (germline): LGHNA, YNFKEQ. This CDR3 comprises 14 residues. The CDR3 loop reads CASSPRSNADTQYF. CDR3 nucleotides: TGTGCCAGCAGCCCCAGGTCGAACGCAGATACGCAGTATTTT.